The TCR beta chain described here comes from a study of blood T cell repertoires in COVID-19. Produced via immunoSEQ multiplex PCR; TCRdb's table is partial and in-frame only. The sample has a few hundred thousand clones; around 87% are singletons. Participants, 18 to 89 years old, spanned around 26 US areas. Per the germline V gene, CDR1 is MNHEY and CDR2 is SVGAGI. V lost 6 bases and J lost 7; bases outside the gene matches: 8. This CDR3 is 14 amino acids long. V is TRBV6-5 and J is TRBJ1-4; 7 bases fit TRBD1. Sequencing was done on a sample of PBMCs or T cells enriched from blood (not recorded which). This TCR was recovered from a young woman with acute COVID-19. The CDR3 DNA reads as TGTGCCAGCAGCCGAGGGGGCACAGGTGAAAAACTGTTTTTT. Translated: CASSRGGTGEKLFF.